Presented here are 4 T cell receptor beta chains from one specimen sequenced in a study of Ad26.COV2.S vaccination and SARS-CoV-2 variants. Using immunoSEQ multiplex PCR, the repertoire was profiled, and TCRdb retains in-frame clones only, with some absent. This sample has 350,000 to 450,000 clones, with about 90% found just once. Sequencing was performed on peripheral blood, taken after recovery from COVID-19. The receptors here all came from a human donor who had recovered from COVID-19.

The chain is built from TRBV23-1 and TRBJ2-1; the match to TRBD2 covers 9 bases. TRBV23-1 is recorded as an ORF, its role being uncertain. The CDR3 extends over 15 amino acids. V lost 7 bases, J lost 1 base, and 5 bases stayed unmatched. CDR3 nucleotides: TGCGCCAGCACTGGACTAGCGATTTCCTACAATGAGCAGTTCTTC. It codes for CASTGLAISYNEQFF.

The chain uses TRBV27 and TRBJ2-2, with D perhaps assigned TRBD1 or TRBD2 (6 bases each). The germline V and J ends were trimmed by 2 bases and 3 bases, with 10 bases remaining between them. Germline assignment: CDR1 MNHEY and CDR2 SMNVEV (reference sequence). This CDR3 has 15 amino acids. CDR3 nucleotides: TGTGCCAGCAGTTTAAGGGGGGCCGACACCGGGGAGCTGTTTTTT. Its translation: CASSLRGADTGELFF.

The V call is TRBV27, the J call TRBJ2-7; D may be TRBD2 (6 bases). V dropped 4 bases and J dropped 2 bases, with 9 bases sitting between them. Germline-derived CDR1 and CDR2 are MNHEY and SMNVEV (reference sequence). The CDR3 length is 13 residues. CDR3: CASSSGLTYEQYF. The DNA for the CDR3 is TGTGCCAGCAGTTCGGGACTGACCTACGAGCAGTACTTC.

V usage is TRBV27 and J usage is TRBJ1-2, with a tentative D call TRBD1 (5 bases). The germline V and J ends were trimmed by 3 bases and 4 bases, with 6 bases remaining between them. Germline V gives CDR1 MNHEY, CDR2 SMNVEV (reference sequence). CDR3 length equals 12 residues. The chain's CDR3 is CASSFGGYGYTF. The DNA of the CDR3 is TGTGCCAGCAGTTTCGGGGGCTATGGCTACACCTTC.